These 16 T cell receptor beta chains came from one sample sequenced in a study of tumor-infiltrating lymphocytes in oesophageal squamous cell carcinoma. TCRdb re-derived calls from the PCR reads in MiXCR, one entry per CDR3 protein. The sample records approximately 13,000 distinct CDR3 sequences, 54% being singletons. What was sequenced was esophageal tumor tissue. Every receptor here comes from a male donor with esophageal squamous cell carcinoma.

A remark on this clonotype: A read error is likely, as this CDR3 ends without the conserved phenylalanine or tryptophan. Because the CDR3's place on the DNA is in doubt, the DNA is left out and the CDR3 is given as listed by TCRdb. The chain couples TRBV11-2 to TRBJ2-3; TRBD2 reflects the table's D call only, with no check against the DNA. The CDR3 is made up of 14 amino acids, end residues included. CDR1 is SGHAT and CDR2 is FQNNGV in the germline V gene. CDR3 in amino acids: CASTSAGGKQYFGP.

In its sample, this clonotype was seen a few times. As the CDR3 is not closed by the conserved phenylalanine or tryptophan, this likely results from a read error. It is unclear where the CDR3 begins or ends on the DNA, so no DNA is shown, and the CDR3 is as TCRdb lists it. The chain recombines TRBV7-6 with TRBJ2-6; the DNA was not used to check the table's D call, TRBD1. The germline V gene encodes CDR1 SGHVS and CDR2 FNYEAQ. The CDR3 length equals 15 residues, ends included. The CDR3 is CASSQGQGREQYFGA.

The chain combines TRBV5-1 with TRBJ2-5; D unclear. The CDR3 spans 16 residues. The V gene's germline CDR1 is SGHRS and CDR2 YFSETQ. The V end was cut by 2 bases, the J end by 2 bases, with 16 bases between. The CDR3 DNA follows: TGCGCCAGCAGCTTAAGTGGCAAGCTAGGGCAAGAGACCCAGTACTTC. Amino acid sequence: CASSLSGKLGQETQYF.

The V gene is TRBV19, the J gene TRBJ2-4; 8 nucleotides align to TRBD1. The junction had 10 bases not matched to a gene; V was cut back by 3 bases and J by 3 bases. The germline V gene has CDR1 LNHDA and CDR2 SQIVND (reference sequence). The CDR3 is 17 amino acids. In DNA form, the CDR3 reads TGTGCCAGTAGTATGAGGTTGACAGGGGCCAACAAAAACATTCAGTACTTC. This gives the protein CASSMRLTGANKNIQYF.

The chain is built from TRBV11-2 and TRBJ1-2; 8 bases are shared with TRBD1. Trimming took 5 bases from V and 8 from J; bases not matched to a gene: 10. This CDR3 comprises 14 residues. Germline CDR1 is SGHAT and CDR2 is FQNNGV. CDR3 in DNA: TGTGCCAGCAGCCCTGGGGGACAGGCTTGGGGCTACACCTTC. As protein: CASSPGGQAWGYTF. The complete variable domain, with remaining parts taken from reference TRBV11-2 and TRBJ1-2, reads EAGVAQSPRYKIIEKRQSVAFWCNPISGHATLYWYQQILGQGPKLLIQFQNNGVVDDSQLPKDRFSAERLKGVDSTLKIQPAKLEDSAVYLCASSPGGQAWGYTFGSGTRLTVV.

As for this clonotype: It is likely a read error, because the conserved phenylalanine at the end of the CDR3 is missing. The DNA is omitted, as the CDR3 cannot be located on it reliably, and the CDR3 follows TCRdb's listing. The gene calls are TRBV7-2 and TRBJ2-5; TRBD1 reflects the table's D call only, with no check against the DNA. The CDR3 is made up of 20 amino acids, end residues included. Germline V gives CDR1 SGHTA, CDR2 FQGNSA. CDR3: CASSSRLPGTGTYNEQFFGA.

The chain couples TRBV6-1 to TRBJ2-3, with 14 nucleotides matching TRBD2. The J call is uncertain, as TRBJ2-1 better fits the DNA end. The V gene's germline CDR1 is MNHNS and CDR2 SASEGT. The CDR3 consists of 14 residues. CDR3 DNA sequence: TGTGCCAGCAGAGGGACTAGCGGGAGCAATGAGCAGTTCTTC. Translation gives CASRGTSGSNEQFF.

In the case of this clonotype: Because it lacks the conserved phenylalanine or tryptophan at the end, this CDR3 is likely a read error. The limits of the CDR3 on the DNA are not certain, so only TCRdb's listed CDR3 is given. The chain combines TRBV7-2 with TRBJ2-7; no check of the table's D call, TRBD1, against the DNA was made. The CDR3 is 16 residues long, ends included. In germline, CDR1 is SGHTA, CDR2 FQGNSA. CDR3 amino acids: CASSLGGYAYGYTFGS.

The rearrangement links TRBV19 to TRBJ2-4; either TRBD1 or TRBD2 may fit D (5 bases each). The CDR3 is 13 residues long. The V end was cut by 5 bases, the J end by 2 bases, with 7 bases between. Germline CDR1 reads LNHDA; CDR2 reads SQIVND (reference sequence). CDR3 in DNA: TGTGCCAGTAGTTGGGGACCCAAAAACATTCAGTACTTC. Residues: CASSWGPKNIQYF.

The rearrangement joins TRBV18 to TRBJ2-1; D unresolved. Trimming stripped 5 bases from V and 0 bases from J, with 8 bases between. CDR1 is KGHSH and CDR2 is LQKENI in the germline V gene. The CDR3 length is 14 residues. This chain's CDR3 is CASSIPGSYNEQFF. CDR3 bases: TGTGCCAGCTCAATCCCGGGCTCCTACAATGAGCAGTTCTTC. The full variable domain, with the rest looked up from reference TRBV18 and TRBJ2-1, is NAGVMQNPRHLVRRRGQEARLRCSPMKGHSHVYWYRQLPEEGLKFMVYLQKENIIDESGMPKERFSAEFPKEGPSILRIQQVVRGDSAAYFCASSIPGSYNEQFFGPGTRLTVL.

By its share, this clonotype is large. The gene calls are TRBV11-2 and TRBJ1-1; 8 positions match TRBD1. The CDR3 totals 15 residues. V trimming: 6 bases; J trimming: 8 bases; junction bases outside the gene matches: 14. From germline, CDR1 is SGHAT and CDR2 FQNNGV. CDR3 bases: TGTGCCAGCAGGGTACGGGACAGGAGCTCATCGGAAGCTTTCTTT. Its translation: CASRVRDRSSSEAFF.

V and J are TRBV11-3 and TRBJ2-1; no firm D call. The germline V gene encodes CDR1 SGHNT and CDR2 YENEEA. The V gene lost 5 bases and the J gene lost 5 bases, with 13 bases spanning the gap. The CDR3 runs 14 residues. CDR3 in DNA: TGTGCCAGCAGCATAACGTTTCCCAACAATGAGCAGTTCTTC. It translates to CASSITFPNNEQFF. Full variable domain (outside the CDR3, taken from reference TRBV11-3 and TRBJ2-1): EAGVVQSPRYKIIEKKQPVAFWCNPISGHNTLYWYLQNLGQGPELLIRYENEEAVDDSQLPKDRFSAERLKGVDSTLKIQPAELGDSAVYLCASSITFPNNEQFFGPGTRLTVL.

The chain employs TRBV10-3 and TRBJ2-1, with D possibly being TRBD2 (5 bases). Germline V gene data show CDR1 as ENHRY and CDR2 as SYGVKD. This CDR3 is built from 14 residues. V shed 6 bases and J shed 6 bases, with 15 bases lying between them. The CDR3 DNA reads as TGTGCCATCAGGACCGAGAGACTATCCAATGAGCAGTTCTTC. Amino acid sequence: CAIRTERLSNEQFF.

Concerning this clonotype: One end of the junction does not line up with germline, which may come from a read error. The V and J genes are TRBV11-1 and TRBJ2-4; 7 nucleotides line up with TRBD1. CDR1 and CDR2 from the germline V gene are SGHAT and FQDESV (reference sequence). This CDR3 spans 15 amino acids. The CDR3 reads CASSSGQAYNSPLHF. CDR3 nucleotide sequence: TGTGCCAGCAGCTCCGGACAGGCCTATAATTCACCCCTCCACTTC.

This clonotype was counted at least ten times. J is TRBJ2-1 and V is TRBV6-1; 7 bases are shared with TRBD1. Germline CDR1 MNHNS, CDR2 SASEGT. The CDR3 consists of 15 residues. The ends lost 7 bases at V and 3 bases at J; junction bases unmatched: 9. The CDR3 sequence is CASIDRVGDYNEQFF. The CDR3, as DNA: TGTGCCAGCATCGACAGGGTTGGGGACTACAATGAGCAGTTCTTC.

V usage is TRBV7-6 and J usage is TRBJ2-5, with 12 bases aligning to TRBD2. The closer fit of TRBJ2-1 to the DNA end suggests the J call may be wrong. CDR1 SGHVS and CDR2 FNYEAQ come from the germline V gene. The CDR3 contains 17 residues. The CDR3 sequence: CASSPSPSGRAINEQFF. Written as DNA, the CDR3 is TGTGCCAGCAGCCCTAGCCCTAGCGGGAGGGCCATCAATGAGCAGTTCTTC.